This is a list of T cell receptor beta chains from one sample in a study of blood T cell repertoires in COVID-19. Here immunoSEQ multiplex PCR was the method, and the copy in TCRdb shows in-frame clones only, minus some. The sample lists 240,000 or so clones; around 85% were seen once. Sequencing used peripheral blood. The receptors come from a woman under 40 who had recovered from COVID-19. CDR3s include the opening cysteine and the closing phenylalanine or tryptophan. A D gene is named only where the DNA matches it firmly. The size field is filled for only some rows; it gives once, few, many or a size class.

v_gene	j_gene	abundance	d_gene	CDR3aa	CDR3nt
TRBV19	TRBJ2-1	NA	TRBD1	CNYPRQGCDNEQFF	TGTAATTACCCCCGACAGGGATGTGACAATGAGCAGTTCTTC
TRBV19	TRBJ2-3	NA	TRBD2	CATGGYSTDTQYF	TGTGCCACGGGGGGTTATAGCACAGATACGCAGTATTTT
TRBV14	TRBJ1-1	NA	NA	CASSFGGGGTFF	TGTGCCAGCAGTTTCGGGGGGGGAGGAACTTTCTTT
TRBV3-1/TRBV3-2	TRBJ2-3	NA	NA	CASSQLAGQGYADTQYF	TGTGCCAGCAGCCAATTAGCAGGGCAGGGGTACGCAGATACGCAGTATTTT
TRBV6-5	TRBJ2-3	NA	NA	CASSYGRGDSDTQYF	TGTGCCAGCAGTTACGGGAGGGGGGATTCAGATACGCAGTATTTT
TRBV9	TRBJ2-7	NA	NA	CASSPGGISYEQYF	TGTGCCAGCAGCCCGGGTGGTATCTCCTACGAGCAGTACTTC
TRBV7-2	TRBJ1-2	NA	NA	CASSLGRADGYTF	TGTGCCAGCAGCTTAGGCAGGGCGGATGGCTACACCTTC
TRBV5-4	TRBJ2-3	once	NA	CASSLTGDADTQYF	TGTGCCAGCAGCTTGACCGGGGATGCAGATACGCAGTATTTT
TRBV5-1	TRBJ1-2	once	NA	CASSLALGGSYGYTF	TGCGCCAGCAGCTTGGCCCTGGGGGGTTCCTATGGCTACACCTTC
TRBV5-4	TRBJ1-4	NA	NA	CASSLGPSGEKLFF	TGTGCCAGCAGCCTCGGACCCTCGGGGGAAAAACTGTTTTTT
TRBV7-9	TRBJ2-7	NA	TRBD1	CASSLGTGVPEQYF	TGTGCCAGCAGCTTAGGGACAGGGGTTCCCGAGCAGTACTTC
TRBV27	TRBJ1-6	few	NA	CASSLKVGGGDLHF	TGTGCCAGCAGTTTAAAAGTAGGCGGGGGAGACCTCCACTTT
TRBV7-6	TRBJ1-4	NA	NA	CASSLGGRPTEKLFF	TGTGCCAGCAGCTTAGGGGGGAGGCCTACTGAAAAACTGTTTTTT
TRBV4-2	TRBJ2-2	NA	TRBD2	CASSQEGGGNTGELFF	TGTGCCAGCAGCCAAGAAGGCGGGGGGAACACCGGGGAGCTGTTTTTT
TRBV2	TRBJ1-1	NA	NA	CASSLGQNTEAFF	TGTGCCAGCAGTTTGGGACAGAACACTGAAGCTTTCTTT
TRBV2	TRBJ1-1	NA	TRBD1	CASSEATDRERDTEAFF	TGTGCCAGCAGTGAAGCGACGGACAGGGAAAGGGACACTGAAGCTTTCTTT
TRBV5-4	TRBJ2-3	NA	TRBD1	CASSSGQGRTDTQYF	TGTGCCAGCAGCTCTGGACAGGGTCGAACAGATACGCAGTATTTT
TRBV2	TRBJ1-5	once	NA	CASRGSRDQPQHF	TGTGCCAGCAGGGGGAGTCGGGATCAGCCCCAGCATTTT
TRBV19	TRBJ2-2	NA	TRBD1	CASSLRTGEVGELFF	TGTGCCAGTAGCCTTAGGACAGGAGAGGTGGGGGAGCTGTTTTTT
TRBV19	TRBJ2-5	NA	NA	CASSYGPSIQYF	TGTGCCAGTAGTTACGGTCCTAGTATCCAGTACTTC